This note documents a single T cell receptor (beta chain) sequence. The entry originates in a study of blood T cell repertoires in COVID-19. Study overall: Nucleic acid was either cDNA or gDNA, and it came from T cells, B-cell-depleted T cells, or PBMCs.

Produced via immunoSEQ multiplex PCR; TCRdb's table is partial and in-frame only. The data show under 250,000 clones, roughly 80% seen once. The TCR sequence derives from a man aged 55 to 70 who had recovered from COVID-19. The sequenced material came from PBMCs or T cells enriched from blood (not recorded which).

The CDR3 nucleotides read TGTGCCAGCAGCGTACCTCGTCTGGGGGGAAACACCGGGGAGCTGTTTTTT. Translating it yields CASSVPRLGGNTGELFF. V gene TRBV9 combines with J gene TRBJ2-2; tentative D call: TRBD2 (6 bases). V dropped 1 base and J dropped 2 bases, with 15 bases sitting between them. The germline CDR1 and CDR2 sequences are SGDLS and YYNGEE. The CDR3 loop spans 17 amino acids.